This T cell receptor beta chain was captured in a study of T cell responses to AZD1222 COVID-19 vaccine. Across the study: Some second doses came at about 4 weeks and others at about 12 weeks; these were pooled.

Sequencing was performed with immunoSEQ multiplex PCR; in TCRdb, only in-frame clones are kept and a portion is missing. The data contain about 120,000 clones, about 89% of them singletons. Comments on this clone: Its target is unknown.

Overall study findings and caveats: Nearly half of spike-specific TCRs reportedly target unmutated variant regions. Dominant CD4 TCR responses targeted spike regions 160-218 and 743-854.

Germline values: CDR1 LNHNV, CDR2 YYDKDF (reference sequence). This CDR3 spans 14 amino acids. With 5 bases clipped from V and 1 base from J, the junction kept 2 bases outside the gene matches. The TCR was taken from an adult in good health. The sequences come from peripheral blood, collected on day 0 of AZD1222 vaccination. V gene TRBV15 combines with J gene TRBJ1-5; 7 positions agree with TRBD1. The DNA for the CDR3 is TGTGCCACCAGCCTACAGGGGAGCAATCAGCCCCAGCATTTT. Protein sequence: CATSLQGSNQPQHF. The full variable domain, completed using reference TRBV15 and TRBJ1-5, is DAMVIQNPRYQVTQFGKPVTLSCSQTLNHNVMYWYQQKSSQAPKLLFHYYDKDFNNEADTPDNFQSRRPNTSFCFLDIRSPGLGDTAMYLCATSLQGSNQPQHFGDGTRLSIL.